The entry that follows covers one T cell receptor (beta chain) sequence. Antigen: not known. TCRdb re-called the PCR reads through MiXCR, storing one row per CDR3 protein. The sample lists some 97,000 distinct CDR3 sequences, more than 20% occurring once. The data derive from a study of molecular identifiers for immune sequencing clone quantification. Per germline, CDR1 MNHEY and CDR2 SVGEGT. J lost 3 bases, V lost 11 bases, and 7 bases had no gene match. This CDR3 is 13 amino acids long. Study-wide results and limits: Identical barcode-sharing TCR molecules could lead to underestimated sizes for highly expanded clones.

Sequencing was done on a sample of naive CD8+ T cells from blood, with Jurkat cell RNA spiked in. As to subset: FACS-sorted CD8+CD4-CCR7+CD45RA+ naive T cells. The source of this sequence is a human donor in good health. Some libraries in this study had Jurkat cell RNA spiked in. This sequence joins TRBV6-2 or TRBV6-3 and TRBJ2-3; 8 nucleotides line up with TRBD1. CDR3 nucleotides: TGTGCCGCAGGGGGCGCGTGGACAGATACGCAGTATTTT. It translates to CAAGGAWTDTQYF.